The 20 T cell receptor beta chains listed next were all sequenced from one sample in a study of post-analysis software for immune sequencing data. Unique molecular identifiers had been added to the TCR beta cDNA libraries. A single record per CDR3 protein comes from TCRdb applying MiXCR to the PCR reads. Among about 430,000 distinct CDR3 sequences, 30% to 45% were seen once, and the ten largest hold under 9%. Findings of the study overall: Patients used a handful of TRBV segments, including TRBV5-6, TRBV5-1 and TRBV20-1, more often than controls.

Their recognized antigens are unknown. Material: blood. Receptor source: a girl aged 2 to 9 with multiple sclerosis.

This clonotype was counted at least ten times. The chain recombines TRBV7-8 with TRBJ1-5; D unclear. Deletions cut 2 bases from V and 7 bases from J, with 30 bases between. The germline gives CDR1 SGHVS, CDR2 FQNEAQ. The CDR3 contains 20 residues. The CDR3: CASSLSPYPGGTRIRQPQHF. CDR3 nucleotides: TGTGCCAGCAGCTTAAGTCCCTACCCCGGTGGAACACGGATTAGGCAGCCCCAGCATTTT.

The CDR3 loop reads CASSVGHQGNTEAFF. The CDR3 coding sequence is TGTGCCAGCAGCGTAGGTCATCAGGGGAACACTGAAGCTTTCTTT. The chain couples TRBV9 to TRBJ1-1; D might be TRBD1 (5 bases). CDR1 is SGDLS and CDR2 is YYNGEE in the germline V gene. This CDR3 contains 15 residues. Between the trimmed V and J ends, which lost 0 bases and 1 base, there was a span of 10 bases.

The J gene is TRBJ2-7, the V gene TRBV4-3; TRBD2 is a possible D gene (6 bases). The germline CDR1 and CDR2 sequences are LGHNA and YSLEER. The V end lost 6 bases, the J end lost 6 bases, and 24 bases lay between the germline ends. CDR3 length: 16 residues. CDR3 nucleotide sequence: TGCGCCAGCAGTACTTACCGGGACTCTATCTCGGGCGAGCAGTACTTC. It encodes CASSTYRDSISGEQYF.

This clonotype was observed many times. The gene calls are TRBV29-1 and TRBJ2-7, with 8 positions matching TRBD1. This CDR3 contains 15 residues. The V and J ends lost 3 bases and 0 bases, in that order; junction bases with no gene match: 7. The germline V gene encodes CDR1 SQVTM and CDR2 ANQGSEA. CDR3 DNA sequence: TGCAGCGTTGAGGGTATGACAGGGGCCTCCTACGAGCAGTACTTC. Translated: CSVEGMTGASYEQYF.

This rearrangement joins TRBV2 to TRBJ2-1; 15 nucleotides match TRBD2. CDR1 is SNHLY, CDR2 FYNNEI, per germline. Losses at the gene ends were 0 bases for V and 1 base for J; bases not matched to a gene: 16. The CDR3 totals 23 residues. CDR3 nucleotide sequence: TGTGCCAGCAGTGAAGCGCTTCGGGGGTTGGGACTAGCGGGGGGCTGGTCCTACAATGAGCAGTTCTTC. It translates to CASSEALRGLGLAGGWSYNEQFF.

This clonotype was seen a handful of times. This sequence joins TRBV10-3 and TRBJ1-1; D is uncertain. CDR1 and CDR2 from the germline V gene are ENHRY and SYGVKD. Trimming stripped 6 bases from V and 0 bases from J, with 8 bases between. There are 13 residues in the CDR3. The chain's CDR3 is CAISQGMNTEAFF. In DNA, the CDR3 is TGTGCCATCAGCCAAGGCATGAACACTGAAGCTTTCTTT.

The chain has TRBV7-2 and TRBJ2-1; tentative D call: TRBD2 (5 bases). CDR1 and CDR2 (germline): SGHTA, FQGNSA. The CDR3 loop spans 13 amino acids. V gave up 4 bases and J gave up 10 bases, with 14 bases separating them. Here the CDR3 reads CASSSRTASEQFF. The CDR3 bases are TGTGCCAGCAGCTCCCGGACCGCTAGCGAGCAGTTCTTC.

V gene TRBV28 combines with J gene TRBJ2-4; TRBD2 matches 8 bases. Trimming removed 6 bases from V and 0 bases from J; junction bases left unmatched: 13. The CDR3 is 18 residues long. The germline gives CDR1 MDHEN, CDR2 SYDVKM. The CDR3 loop reads CASRPLLTSGLAKNIQYF. DNA of the CDR3: TGTGCCAGCAGGCCACTACTCACTAGCGGCCTAGCCAAAAACATTCAGTACTTC.

The chain couples TRBV5-1 to TRBJ2-1, with 8 bases identical to TRBD2. This CDR3 contains 15 residues. Trimming took 2 bases from V and 4 from J; bases not matched to a gene: 5. CDR1 SGHRS and CDR2 YFSETQ come from the germline V gene. The CDR3 reads CASSFDGGGYNEQFF. In DNA form, the CDR3 reads TGCGCCAGCAGCTTCGATGGCGGGGGGTACAATGAGCAGTTCTTC.

In this sample, this clonotype turned up once. The chain has TRBV7-2 and TRBJ2-5; D gene ambiguous. Deletions cut 5 bases from V and 4 bases from J, with 20 bases between. Germline lookup yields CDR1 SGHTA and CDR2 FQGNSA. The CDR3 is made up of 16 amino acids. CDR3 DNA: TGTGCCAGCAGCCCCCTTAGACAAACAGACCCAGAGACCCAGTACTTC. Amino acids: CASSPLRQTDPETQYF.

This chain links TRBV19 with TRBJ2-7; D perhaps matches TRBD2 (6 bases). Germline CDR1 is LNHDA and CDR2 is SQIVND (reference sequence). The V and J ends lost 10 bases and 0 bases respectively, with 16 bases between them. CDR3 length: 14 residues. DNA of the CDR3: TGTGCCACCCAGTCCGGGGGAAGCTCCTACGAGCAGTACTTC. This translates into CATQSGGSSYEQYF.

The chain has TRBV23-1 and TRBJ2-1; 11 positions match TRBD2. TRBV23-1 is designated an ORF whose function remains uncertain. Trimming at V came to 2 bases and at J to 7 bases, leaving 22 bases not matched to a gene. CDR3 size: 21 residues. The CDR3 DNA is TGCGCCAGCAGTCAAGGTGTTAGAGTCTGTGCTAGCGGGGGGCATCTGAATGAGCAGTTCTTC. It encodes CASSQGVRVCASGGHLNEQFF.

The V call is TRBV28, the J call TRBJ1-2; 9 bases line up with TRBD1. V shed 2 bases, J shed 5 bases, and the junction held 6 bases outside the gene matches. The CDR3 extends over 15 amino acids. Germline values: CDR1 MDHEN, CDR2 SYDVKM. The CDR3 sequence is CASSLGQGRLYGYTF. The CDR3 DNA reads as TGTGCCAGCAGTTTAGGACAGGGGCGACTGTATGGCTACACCTTC.

The chain links TRBV7-9 to TRBJ2-7, with 7 bases lining up with TRBD1. This CDR3 contains 15 residues. Trimming removed 2 bases from V and 6 bases from J; junction bases left unmatched: 10. Germline V gene data show CDR1 as SEHNR and CDR2 as FQNEAQ (reference sequence). DNA of the CDR3: TGTGCCAGCAGCTTATCCGGGACAGAGGGAAGCGAGCAGTACTTC. Amino acid sequence: CASSLSGTEGSEQYF.

The chain carries TRBV25-1 and TRBJ2-7; D is perhaps TRBD2 (6 bases). V gave up 6 bases and J gave up 3 bases, with 18 bases separating them. Germline lookup yields CDR1 MGHDK and CDR2 SYGVNS. This CDR3 region has 15 residues. CDR3 sequence reads: CASSLSPGSIYEQYF. The CDR3 nucleotides read TGTGCCAGCAGCCTTTCCCCCGGGAGTATCTACGAGCAGTACTTC.

This clonotype was seen at least ten times. A junction end diverges from the germline sequence, so it may reflect a read error. CDR3 bases: TGTGCCAGCAGTTTAGGTAGTACATACGAGCAGTACTTC. Translation gives CASSLGSTYEQYF. The chain combines TRBV5-1 with TRBJ2-7; D gene uncertain. The CDR3 sequence is 13 residues long. CDR1 and CDR2 (germline): SGHRS, YFSETQ.

In its sample, this clonotype was seen a few times. The chain is built from TRBV29-1 and TRBJ2-5; a possible D gene is TRBD2 (5 bases). The CDR3 has 16 amino acids. V dropped 6 bases and J dropped 0 bases, with 20 bases sitting between them. Germline CDR1 is SQVTM and CDR2 is ANQGSEA. The CDR3 DNA sequence: TGCAGCGTGGGAATTCCTAGCAGACGTTACCAAGAGACCCAGTACTTC. The encoded protein is CSVGIPSRRYQETQYF.

This clonotype was counted ten times or more. The chain links TRBV4-3 to TRBJ1-2; D is perhaps TRBD1 (5 bases). The germline CDR1 and CDR2 sequences are LGHNA and YSLEER. V dropped 4 bases and J dropped 8 bases, with 20 bases sitting between them. The CDR3 totals 15 residues. This CDR3 is CASSPLIGGSSGYTF. In nucleotides, the CDR3 is TGCGCCAGCAGCCCTCTAATCGGGGGATCGAGCGGCTACACCTTC.

The sample holds a few counts of this clonotype. The genes are TRBV5-1 and TRBJ2-1, with a possible D match to TRBD1 (6 bases). There are 16 residues in the CDR3. V lost 0 bases and J 3 bases, leaving 13 bases between the germline ends. Germline CDR1 SGHRS, CDR2 YFSETQ. The CDR3 protein is CASSLDRGMIYNEQFF. The CDR3 DNA reads as TGCGCCAGCAGCTTGGATAGGGGGATGATCTACAATGAGCAGTTCTTC.

There are a few counts of this clonotype. This rearrangement joins TRBV29-1 to TRBJ2-1; D could derive from TRBD1 or TRBD2 (6 bases each). Germline CDR1 is SQVTM and CDR2 is ANQGSEA. Between the trimmed V and J ends, which lost 6 bases and 6 bases, there was a span of 12 bases. This CDR3 spans 12 amino acids. In DNA form, the CDR3 reads TGCAGCGTCAGGGGAGCGGGCAATGAGCAGTTCTTC. Its translation: CSVRGAGNEQFF.